The text below deals with one TCR beta chain. Its matching antigen is unknown. One entry per CDR3 protein results from TCRdb running MiXCR on the reads. The sample consists of over 100,000 distinct CDR3 sequences, 25% to 35% of them appearing once. This record belongs to a study of T cell repertoires in cytomegalovirus infection. Study in general: Both a matching HLA type and CMV infection were indicated by public TCR beta signatures.

Notes on the study in general: Ex vivo, HLA-C-restricted CMV-specific TCR beta clonotypes prevailed over the rest of the response.

The V gene end was trimmed by 3 bases and the J gene end by 2 bases; junction bases not matched to a gene: 1. CDR3 length equals 14 residues. From germline, CDR1 is MNHEY and CDR2 SMNVEV (reference sequence). The rearrangement uses TRBV27 and TRBJ2-1; 7 nucleotides align to TRBD1. Sample: CD8+ T cells from cultured PBMCs, taken from culture after CMV antigen stimulation. The receptor was isolated from a human donor in good health (CMV status not recorded). Some clones in this sample may be carry-over from other donors' samples. CDR3 amino acids: CASSFQGAYNEQFF. The DNA of the CDR3 is TGTGCCAGCAGTTTCCAGGGGGCCTACAATGAGCAGTTCTTC.